In its sample, the clone carrying this T cell receptor (beta chain) was seen a few times. This specimen belongs to a study of blood T cell repertoires in COVID-19. Study background: The study drew acute and convalescent COVID-19 samples from the United States, Italy and Spain. T cells, B-cell-depleted T cells, or PBMCs provided the cDNA or gDNA that served as material.

Germline V lookup: CDR1 LNHDA, CDR2 SQIVND (reference sequence). Unmatched junction bases numbered 5, after V lost 6 bases and J lost 3 bases. The CDR3 totals 15 residues. In the authors' methods: Reference gene primer amplification gave nucleated cell count estimates. Assay: immunoSEQ multiplex PCR; the TCRdb copy retains only in-frame clones and omits some. The DNA gave D and trimming, while V, J and clone size come from that table. This sample has 9,500 to 15,000 clones, with about 92% found just once. This sequence was found in a man aged 65 to 79 with active COVID-19. The sample taken for sequencing was peripheral blood. V usage is TRBV19 and J usage is TRBJ2-1, with 10 bases matching TRBD2. The CDR3 spells CASSPLAGHYNEQFF. In DNA, the CDR3 is TGTGCCAGTAGCCCACTAGCGGGGCACTACAATGAGCAGTTCTTC.